The 14 T cell receptor beta chains below all came from one sample that was sequenced in a study of cytomegalovirus exposure and HLA in healthy donors. Use of 60 Vbeta and 13 Jbeta primers characterized the PCR. Repertoires were generated with immunoSEQ multiplex PCR, while TCRdb's copy carries only in-frame clones and drops some. The sample shows 150,000 to 200,000 clones, around 77% of them seen only once. Sample: PBMCs. The source of these receptors is a man in his 60s in good health and CMV-seronegative.

The chain has TRBV18 and TRBJ1-4, with a weak D call TRBD1 (5 bases). V was cut by 4 bases and J by 7 bases, with 13 bases left in between. The length of the CDR3 is 14 residues. Germline loops: CDR1 KGHSH, CDR2 LQKENI. The DNA of the CDR3 is TGTGCCAGCTCACTCGGGACTACTGGTGAAAAACTGTTTTTT. Translation gives CASSLGTTGEKLFF. The variable domain in full, with the rest retrieved from reference TRBV18 and TRBJ1-4, is NAGVMQNPRHLVRRRGQEARLRCSPMKGHSHVYWYRQLPEEGLKFMVYLQKENIIDESGMPKERFSAEFPKEGPSILRIQQVVRGDSAAYFCASSLGTTGEKLFFGSGTQLSVL.

The chain employs TRBV7-3 and TRBJ2-5; weak D call: TRBD1 (6 bases). V lost 1 base, J lost 4 bases, and 10 bases lay in between. Per germline, CDR1 SGHTA and CDR2 FQGTGA. CDR3 length equals 14 residues. The CDR3 nucleotides read TGTGCCAGCAGCTTAAGGGCCAGGGGAGAGACCCAGTACTTC. It translates to CASSLRARGETQYF.

The rearrangement uses TRBV7-2 and TRBJ1-4; TRBD1 agrees at 8 bases. The V and J ends lost 4 bases and 14 bases, in that order; junction bases with no gene match: 9. Germline assignment: CDR1 SGHTA and CDR2 FQGNSA. This CDR3 region has 13 residues. Written as DNA, the CDR3 is TGTGCCAGCAGCTCAAACGCCCGGACAGGGCTGTTTTTT. Amino acids: CASSSNARTGLFF. Drawing the rest from reference TRBV7-2 and TRBJ1-4, the complete variable domain is GAGVSQSPSNKVTEKGKDVELRCDPISGHTALYWYRQSLGQGLEFLIYFQGNSAPDKSGLPSDRFSAERTGGSVSTLTIQRTQQEDSAVYLCASSSNARTGLFFGSGTQLSVL.

The chain is built from TRBV30 and TRBJ2-1; TRBD2 might be the D (6 bases). Trimming removed 6 bases at V and 6 bases at J, with 15 bases between. Germline V gene lookup returns CDR1 GTSNPN and CDR2 SVGIG (reference sequence). The CDR3 is 13 amino acids. CDR3 sequence reads: CACAGTPLNEQFF. The CDR3 nucleotides read TGTGCCTGTGCCGGGACTCCCCTCAATGAGCAGTTCTTC.

This chain uses TRBV14 with TRBJ1-6, with 7 bases that match TRBD1. Per the germline V gene, CDR1 is SGHDN and CDR2 is FVKESK. This CDR3 region has 14 residues. Trimming cost V 6 bases and J 10 bases; bases outside gene matches: 9. This CDR3 reads CASRQQGLRSPLHF. The DNA for the CDR3 is TGTGCCAGCAGACAACAGGGGTTAAGATCACCCCTCCACTTT.

The V gene is TRBV5-1, the J gene TRBJ1-6, with 7 bases aligning to TRBD1. J gave up 8 bases and V 4 bases, and 12 bases lay outside the gene matches. The germline V gene has CDR1 SGHRS and CDR2 YFSETQ. CDR3 length: 16 amino acids. For the CDR3, the DNA is TGCGCCAGCAGCCTCCAAATAACGGGACAGCATTCACCCCTCCACTTT. Protein product: CASSLQITGQHSPLHF. The variable domain in full, completed from reference TRBV5-1 and TRBJ1-6, reads KAGVTQTPRYLIKTRGQQVTLSCSPISGHRSVSWYQQTPGQGLQFLFEYFSETQRNKGNFPGRFSGRQFSNSRSEMNVSTLELGDSALYLCASSLQITGQHSPLHFGNGTRLTVT.

This clone was seen more than once but under ten times. The chain uses TRBV4-2 and TRBJ2-7, with 7 bases identical to TRBD1. This CDR3 has 16 amino acids. Trimming took 0 bases from V and 3 from J; bases not matched to a gene: 8. Germline CDR1 and CDR2: LGHNA and YNFKEQ. For the CDR3, the DNA is TGTGCCAGCAGCCAAGAAAGGGACAGCGGTTTCTACGAGCAGTACTTC. It specifies CASSQERDSGFYEQYF.

The V and J genes are TRBV10-3 and TRBJ2-3, with a possible D match to TRBD1 (6 bases). Germline CDR1 reads ENHRY; CDR2 reads SYGVKD. Between the trimmed V and J ends, which lost 11 bases and 0 bases, there was a span of 12 bases. The CDR3 covers 13 residues. The CDR3 protein is CACRGQSTDTQYF. DNA for the CDR3: TGTGCCTGCAGGGGACAAAGCACAGATACGCAGTATTTT.

About this clone itself: The junction does not match germline at one end; this may be a read error. The rearrangement uses TRBV7-7 and TRBJ1-1; D is ambiguous. This CDR3 has 13 residues. CDR1 and CDR2 from the germline V gene are SSHAT and FNYEAQ (reference sequence). The CDR3 reads CASSRERNTEAFF. The CDR3 DNA sequence: TGTGCTAGCAGTCGAGAACGGAACACTGAAGCTTTCTTT.

The chain links TRBV5-3 to TRBJ1-2; D perhaps matches TRBD1 (6 bases). TRBV5-3 has ORF status, its function being uncertain. Trimming left V 3 bases short and J 6 bases short, with 15 bases between. The CDR3 length is 14 residues. The CDR3 loop reads CARSSHREGNGYTF. In nucleotides, the CDR3 is TGTGCCAGAAGCTCTCACAGGGAGGGGAATGGCTACACCTTC.

V and J are TRBV6-1 and TRBJ2-3, with a tentative D call TRBD2 (6 bases). The CDR3 contains 17 residues. The V gene lost 8 bases and the J gene lost 2 bases, with 23 bases spanning the gap. Per the germline V gene, CDR1 is MNHNS and CDR2 is SASEGT. DNA for the CDR3: TGTGCCAGCCGTGTTCGCGGGGCATCCCTACACACAGATACGCAGTATTTT. It specifies CASRVRGASLHTDTQYF.

In this sample, this clone turned up a few times. The V and J genes are TRBV15 and TRBJ2-3; D is possibly TRBD2 (6 bases). Trimming pared 5 bases from V and 1 base from J, leaving 7 bases between. The CDR3 spans 13 residues. The germline V gene has CDR1 LNHNV and CDR2 YYDKDF (reference sequence). CDR3 sequence (DNA): TGTGCCACCAGCGGCGGGGGCACAGATACGCAGTATTTT. This encodes CATSGGGTDTQYF.

The chain carries TRBV5-6 and TRBJ2-3; 8 nucleotides line up with TRBD1. The germline gives CDR1 SGHDT, CDR2 YYEEEE. After removal of 3 bases from V and 0 bases from J, the junction contained 6 bases not matched to a gene. CDR3 size: 16 residues. CDR3 sequence: CASSSPGQASTDTQYF. Here the CDR3 DNA reads TGTGCCAGCAGCTCGCCGGGACAGGCTAGCACAGATACGCAGTATTTT.

The chain carries TRBV5-4 and TRBJ2-3; TRBD2 matches 12 bases. Germline assignment: CDR1 SGHNT and CDR2 YYREEE (reference sequence). Trimming cost V 4 bases and J 0 bases; bases outside gene matches: 3. The CDR3 has 16 residues. The CDR3 loop is CASSTGLAGSTDTQYF. DNA for the CDR3: TGTGCCAGCAGCACCGGACTAGCGGGGAGCACAGATACGCAGTATTTT.